The clone carrying this T cell receptor beta chain was counted once. The antigen is not known. Treatment described: oral pan-JAK inhibitor, 5-10 mg twice daily. Extraction and reverse transcription of RNA yielded cDNA as the sequencing template. Sequencing used immunoSEQ multiplex PCR; TCRdb keeps in-frame clones, though not all of them. The sample includes 120,000 or so clones, 58% seen only once; the top ten take just under 30%. Germline CDR1 and CDR2: MNHEY and SMNVEV (reference sequence). The CDR3 contains 16 residues. V shed 5 bases and J shed 1 base, with 16 bases lying between them. The data were obtained in a study of CD8+ T cells in alopecia areata. Study in general: For 6 to 18 months, tofacitinib was taken, and 6 months off drug followed. Study-wide results and limits: Lesional scalp displayed greater clonality than normal scalp, most notably in alopecia totalis/universalis.

Sequenced material: CD8+ T cells sorted from blood, taken at week 4, from a patient treated with tofacitinib. This TCR derives from a human donor with alopecia areata. The chain joins TRBV27 to TRBJ2-3; D assignment may be TRBD1 or TRBD2 (5 bases each). CDR3 sequence: CASSTRIGTGTDTQYF. The CDR3 region has the DNA TGTGCCAGCAGTACACGAATCGGGACCGGCACAGATACGCAGTATTTT.